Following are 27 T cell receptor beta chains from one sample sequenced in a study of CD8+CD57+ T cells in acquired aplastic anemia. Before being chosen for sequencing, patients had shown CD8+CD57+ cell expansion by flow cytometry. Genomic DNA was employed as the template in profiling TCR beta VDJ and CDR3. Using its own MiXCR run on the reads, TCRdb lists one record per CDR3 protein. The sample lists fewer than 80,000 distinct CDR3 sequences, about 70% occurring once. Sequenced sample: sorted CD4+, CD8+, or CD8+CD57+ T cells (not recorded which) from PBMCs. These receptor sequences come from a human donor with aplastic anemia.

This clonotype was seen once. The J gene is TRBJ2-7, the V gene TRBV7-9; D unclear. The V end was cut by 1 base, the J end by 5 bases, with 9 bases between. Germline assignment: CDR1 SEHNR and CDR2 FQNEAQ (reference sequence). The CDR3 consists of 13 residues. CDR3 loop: CASSLGDSDEQYF. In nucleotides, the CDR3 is TGTGCCAGCAGCTTAGGAGACTCGGACGAGCAGTACTTC.

The DNA for the CDR3 is TGTGCCACCAGCACGGAGAATGACTATGGCTACACCTTC. Translating gives CATSTENDYGYTF. The chain joins TRBV15 to TRBJ1-2, with D hard to call. V shed 4 bases and J shed 3 bases, with 9 bases lying between them. The length of the CDR3 is 13 residues. Per the germline V gene, CDR1 is LNHNV and CDR2 is YYDKDF (reference sequence).

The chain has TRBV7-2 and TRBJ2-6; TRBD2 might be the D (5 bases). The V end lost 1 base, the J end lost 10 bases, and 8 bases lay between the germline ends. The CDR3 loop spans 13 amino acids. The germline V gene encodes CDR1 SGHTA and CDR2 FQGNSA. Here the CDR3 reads CASSLERGNVLTF. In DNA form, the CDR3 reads TGTGCCAGCAGCTTAGAACGCGGGAACGTCCTGACTTTC.

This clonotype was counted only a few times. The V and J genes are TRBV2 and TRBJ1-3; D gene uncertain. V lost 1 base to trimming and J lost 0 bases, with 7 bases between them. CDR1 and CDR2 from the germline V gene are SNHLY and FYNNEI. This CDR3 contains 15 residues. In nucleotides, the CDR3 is TGTGCCAGCAGTGAAGGACTCCACTCTGGAAACACCATATATTTT. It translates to CASSEGLHSGNTIYF.

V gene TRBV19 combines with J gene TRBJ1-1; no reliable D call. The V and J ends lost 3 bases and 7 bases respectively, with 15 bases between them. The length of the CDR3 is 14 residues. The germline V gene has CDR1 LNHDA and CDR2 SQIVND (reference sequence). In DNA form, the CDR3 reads TGTGCCAGTAGTATTAGGGATGGGGTGGGTGAAGCTTTCTTT. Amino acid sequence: CASSIRDGVGEAFF.

CDR3 amino acids: CASRLREGRQETQYF. The CDR3 DNA reads TGTGCCAGTAGACTCCGGGAGGGCCGGCAAGAGACCCAGTACTTC. V gene TRBV19 combines with J gene TRBJ2-5, with TRBD2 identical over 8 bases. The V gene end was trimmed by 6 bases and the J gene end by 2 bases; junction bases not matched to a gene: 8. The CDR3 runs 15 residues. Germline V gives CDR1 LNHDA, CDR2 SQIVND (reference sequence).

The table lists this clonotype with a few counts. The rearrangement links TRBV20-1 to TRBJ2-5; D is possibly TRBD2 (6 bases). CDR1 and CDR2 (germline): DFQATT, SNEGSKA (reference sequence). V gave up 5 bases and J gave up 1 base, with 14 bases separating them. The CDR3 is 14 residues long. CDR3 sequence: CSARGTTAQETQYF. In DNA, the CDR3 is TGCAGTGCTCGGGGGACGACCGCCCAAGAGACCCAGTACTTC.

CDR3 coding DNA: TGCAGTGCTAGACAGCGGGGCAGGGACAATGGCTACACCTTC. Residues: CSARQRGRDNGYTF. The V call is TRBV20-1, the J call TRBJ1-2; possibly TRBD1 for D (6 bases). CDR3 size: 14 residues. V lost 2 bases to trimming and J lost 6 bases, with 16 bases between them. Germline V CDR1 and CDR2: DFQATT, SNEGSKA (reference sequence).

CDR3 sequence reads: CASSTWSGGEETQYF. In nucleotides, the CDR3 is TGTGCCAGCAGCACCTGGAGCGGGGGGGAAGAGACCCAGTACTTC. The chain couples TRBV7-2 to TRBJ2-5; TRBD2 agrees at 10 bases. The CDR3 runs 15 residues. V lost 5 bases to trimming and J lost 3 bases; unmatched junction nucleotides: 6. Germline CDR1 reads SGHTA; CDR2 reads FQGNSA.

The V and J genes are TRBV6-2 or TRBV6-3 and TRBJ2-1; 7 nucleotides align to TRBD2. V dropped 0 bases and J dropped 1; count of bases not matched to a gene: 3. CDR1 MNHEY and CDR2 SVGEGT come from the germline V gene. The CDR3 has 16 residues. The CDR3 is CASSYSSGASYNEQFF. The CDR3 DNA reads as TGTGCCAGCAGTTACTCGAGCGGGGCGTCCTACAATGAGCAGTTCTTC.

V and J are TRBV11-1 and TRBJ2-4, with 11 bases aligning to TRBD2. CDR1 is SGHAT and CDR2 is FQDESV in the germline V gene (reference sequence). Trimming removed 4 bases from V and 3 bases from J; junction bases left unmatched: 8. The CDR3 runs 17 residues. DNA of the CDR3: TGTGCCAGCAGCTATACTAGCGGGAGCGTTGGCAAAAACATTCAGTACTTC. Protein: CASSYTSGSVGKNIQYF. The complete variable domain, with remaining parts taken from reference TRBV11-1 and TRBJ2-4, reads EAEVAQSPRYKITEKSQAVAFWCDPISGHATLYWYRQILGQGPELLVQFQDESVVDDSQLPKDRFSAERLKGVDSTLKIQPAELGDSAMYLCASSYTSGSVGKNIQYFGAGTRLSVL.

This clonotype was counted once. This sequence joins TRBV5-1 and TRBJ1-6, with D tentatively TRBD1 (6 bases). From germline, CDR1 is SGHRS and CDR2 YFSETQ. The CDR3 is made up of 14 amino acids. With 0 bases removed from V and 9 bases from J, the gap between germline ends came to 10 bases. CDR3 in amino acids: CASSLDRESSPLHF. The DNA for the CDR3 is TGCGCCAGCAGCTTGGACAGGGAGAGTTCACCCCTCCACTTT.

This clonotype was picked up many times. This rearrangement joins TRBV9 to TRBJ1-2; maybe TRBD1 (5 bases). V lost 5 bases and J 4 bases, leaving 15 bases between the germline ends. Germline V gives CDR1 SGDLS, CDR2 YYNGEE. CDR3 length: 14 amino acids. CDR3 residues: CASRPLDTLYGYTF. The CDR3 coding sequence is TGTGCCAGCAGGCCTTTGGACACGCTCTATGGCTACACCTTC.

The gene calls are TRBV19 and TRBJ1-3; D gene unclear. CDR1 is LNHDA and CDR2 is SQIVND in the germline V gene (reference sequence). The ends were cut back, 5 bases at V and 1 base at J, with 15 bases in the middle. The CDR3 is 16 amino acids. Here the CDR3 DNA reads TGTGCCAGTAGTCGTCCGGGTGGCGGGTCTGGAAACACCATATATTTT. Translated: CASSRPGGGSGNTIYF. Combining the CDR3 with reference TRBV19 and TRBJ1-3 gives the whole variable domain DGGITQSPKYLFRKEGQNVTLSCEQNLNHDAMYWYRQDPGQGLRLIYYSQIVNDFQKGDIAEGYSVSREKKESFPLTVTSAQKNPTAFYLCASSRPGGGSGNTIYFGEGSWLTVV.

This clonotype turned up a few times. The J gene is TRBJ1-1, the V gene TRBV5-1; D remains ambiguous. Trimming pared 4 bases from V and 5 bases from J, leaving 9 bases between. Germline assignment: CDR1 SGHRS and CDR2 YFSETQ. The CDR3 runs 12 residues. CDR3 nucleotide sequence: TGCGCCAGCAGCATCGACGGAACTGAAGCTTTCTTT. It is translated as CASSIDGTEAFF.

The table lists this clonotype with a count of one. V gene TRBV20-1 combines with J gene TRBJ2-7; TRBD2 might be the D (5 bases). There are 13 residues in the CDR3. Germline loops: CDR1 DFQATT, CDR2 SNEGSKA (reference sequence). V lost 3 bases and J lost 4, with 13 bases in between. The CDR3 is CSASPPGLYEQYF. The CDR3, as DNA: TGCAGTGCTAGCCCACCGGGGTTGTACGAGCAGTACTTC.

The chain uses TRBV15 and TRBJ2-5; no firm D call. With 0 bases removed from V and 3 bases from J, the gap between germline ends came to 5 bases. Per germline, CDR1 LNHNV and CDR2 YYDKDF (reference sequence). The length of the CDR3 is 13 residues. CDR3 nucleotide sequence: TGTGCCACCAGCAGAGATTCGGAAGAGACCCAGTACTTC. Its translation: CATSRDSEETQYF.

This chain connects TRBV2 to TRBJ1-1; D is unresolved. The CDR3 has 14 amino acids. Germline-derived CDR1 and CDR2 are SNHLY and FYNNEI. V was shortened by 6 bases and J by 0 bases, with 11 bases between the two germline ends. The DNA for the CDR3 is TGTGCCAGCAGATTGGAGAGAATGAACACTGAAGCTTTCTTT. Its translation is CASRLERMNTEAFF.

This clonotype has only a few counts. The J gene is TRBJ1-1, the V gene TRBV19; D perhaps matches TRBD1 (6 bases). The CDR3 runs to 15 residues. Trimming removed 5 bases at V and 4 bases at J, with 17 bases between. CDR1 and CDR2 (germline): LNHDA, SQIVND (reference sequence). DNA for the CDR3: TGTGCCAGTAGTGTCCAACAGGGAGGCGGCACTGAAGCTTTCTTT. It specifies CASSVQQGGGTEAFF.

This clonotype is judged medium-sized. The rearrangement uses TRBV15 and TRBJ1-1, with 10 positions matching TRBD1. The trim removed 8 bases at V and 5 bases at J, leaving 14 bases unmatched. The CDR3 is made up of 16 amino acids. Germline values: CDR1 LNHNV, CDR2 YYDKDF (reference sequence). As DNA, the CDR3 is TGTGCCACCGGATCCACGCGGACAGGGGGGCGAACTGAAGCTTTCTTT. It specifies CATGSTRTGGRTEAFF.

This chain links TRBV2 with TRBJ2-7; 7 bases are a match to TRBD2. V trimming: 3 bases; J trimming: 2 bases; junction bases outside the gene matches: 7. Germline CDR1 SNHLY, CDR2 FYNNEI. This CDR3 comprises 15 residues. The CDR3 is CASSESRAGAYEQYF. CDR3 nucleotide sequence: TGTGCCAGCAGTGAGTCGAGGGCGGGGGCCTACGAGCAGTACTTC.

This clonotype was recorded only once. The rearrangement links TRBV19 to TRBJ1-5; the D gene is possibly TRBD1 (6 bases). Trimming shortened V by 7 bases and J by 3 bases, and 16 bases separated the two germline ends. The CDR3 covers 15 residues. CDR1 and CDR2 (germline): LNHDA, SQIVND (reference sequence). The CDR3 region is CASIVGGVDNQPQHF. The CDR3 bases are TGTGCCAGTATAGTAGGGGGGGTTGACAATCAGCCCCAGCATTTT.

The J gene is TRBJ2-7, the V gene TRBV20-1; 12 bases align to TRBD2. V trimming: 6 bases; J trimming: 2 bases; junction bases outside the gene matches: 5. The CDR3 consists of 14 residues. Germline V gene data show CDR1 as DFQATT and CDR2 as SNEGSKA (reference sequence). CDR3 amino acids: CSASPSGRAYEQYF. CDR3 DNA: TGCAGTGCCAGTCCTAGCGGGAGGGCCTACGAGCAGTACTTC.

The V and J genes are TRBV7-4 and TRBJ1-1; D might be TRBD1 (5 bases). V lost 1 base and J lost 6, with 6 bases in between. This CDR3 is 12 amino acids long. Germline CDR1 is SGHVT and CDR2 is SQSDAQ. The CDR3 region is CASSLGQPEAFF. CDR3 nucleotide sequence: TGTGCCAGCAGCTTAGGACAGCCTGAAGCTTTCTTT.

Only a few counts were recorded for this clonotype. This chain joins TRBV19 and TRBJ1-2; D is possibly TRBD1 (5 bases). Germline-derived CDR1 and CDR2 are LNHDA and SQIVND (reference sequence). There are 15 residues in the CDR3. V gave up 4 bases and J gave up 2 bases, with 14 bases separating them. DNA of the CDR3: TGTGCCAGTAGTACGGGGGACGGAACCAACTATGGCTACACCTTC. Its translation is CASSTGDGTNYGYTF. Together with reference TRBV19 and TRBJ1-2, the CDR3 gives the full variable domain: DGGITQSPKYLFRKEGQNVTLSCEQNLNHDAMYWYRQDPGQGLRLIYYSQIVNDFQKGDIAEGYSVSREKKESFPLTVTSAQKNPTAFYLCASSTGDGTNYGYTFGSGTRLTVV.

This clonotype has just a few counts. The CDR3 here is CASSLGPSYEQYF. The CDR3 nucleotides are TGTGCCAGCAGCTTAGGCCCTAGCTACGAGCAGTACTTC. This chain uses TRBV13 with TRBJ2-7, with D hard to call. The CDR3 spans 13 residues. V shed 0 bases and J shed 3 bases, with 6 bases lying between them. CDR1 is PRHDT, CDR2 FYEKMQ, per germline (reference sequence).

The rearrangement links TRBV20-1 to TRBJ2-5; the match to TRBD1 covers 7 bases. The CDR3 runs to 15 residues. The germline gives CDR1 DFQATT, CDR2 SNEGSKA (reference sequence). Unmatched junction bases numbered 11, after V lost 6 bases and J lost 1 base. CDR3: CSAQGQAGRQETQYF. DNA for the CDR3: TGCAGTGCCCAAGGACAGGCAGGCCGCCAAGAGACCCAGTACTTC.